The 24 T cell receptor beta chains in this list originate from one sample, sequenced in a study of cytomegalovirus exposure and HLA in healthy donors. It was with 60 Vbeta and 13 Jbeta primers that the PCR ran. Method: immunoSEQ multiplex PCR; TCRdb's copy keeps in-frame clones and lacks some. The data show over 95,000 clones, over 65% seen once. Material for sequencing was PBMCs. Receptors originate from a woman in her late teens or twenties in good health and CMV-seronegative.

The CDR3: CASSLADSNQPQHF. In nucleotides, the CDR3 is TGTGCCAGCAGCTTGGCGGATAGCAATCAGCCCCAGCATTTT. J is TRBJ1-5 and V is TRBV7-9; D not certain. The CDR3 extends over 14 amino acids. In germline, CDR1 is SEHNR, CDR2 FQNEAQ (reference sequence). Between the trimmed V and J ends, which lost 3 bases and 0 bases, there was a span of 6 bases.

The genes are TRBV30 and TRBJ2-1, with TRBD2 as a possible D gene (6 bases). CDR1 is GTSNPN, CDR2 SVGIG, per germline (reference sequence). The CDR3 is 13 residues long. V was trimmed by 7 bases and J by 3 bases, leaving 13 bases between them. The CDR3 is CAYTGLFYNEQFF. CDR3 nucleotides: TGTGCCTATACGGGACTTTTCTACAATGAGCAGTTCTTC.

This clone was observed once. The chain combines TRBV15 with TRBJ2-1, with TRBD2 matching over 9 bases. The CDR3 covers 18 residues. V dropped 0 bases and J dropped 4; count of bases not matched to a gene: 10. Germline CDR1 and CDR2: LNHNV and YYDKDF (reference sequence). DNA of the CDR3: TGTGCCACCAGCAGAGATGGTACAGCGGGAGGCTATTACAATGAGCAGTTCTTC. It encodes CATSRDGTAGGYYNEQFF.

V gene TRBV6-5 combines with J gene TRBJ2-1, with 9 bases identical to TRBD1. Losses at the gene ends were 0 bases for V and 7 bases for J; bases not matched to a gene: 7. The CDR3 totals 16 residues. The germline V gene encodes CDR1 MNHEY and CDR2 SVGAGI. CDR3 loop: CASSYSRTGERNEQFF. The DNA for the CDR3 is TGTGCCAGCAGTTACTCTCGGACAGGGGAAAGGAATGAGCAGTTCTTC.

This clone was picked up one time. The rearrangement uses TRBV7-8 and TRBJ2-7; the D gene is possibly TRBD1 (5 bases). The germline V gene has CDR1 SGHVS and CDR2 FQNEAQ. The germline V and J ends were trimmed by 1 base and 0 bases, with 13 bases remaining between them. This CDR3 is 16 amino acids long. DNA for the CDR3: TGTGCCAGCAGCTTAGGAAACAGGCGAGCCTCCTACGAGCAGTACGTC. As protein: CASSLGNRRASYEQYV.

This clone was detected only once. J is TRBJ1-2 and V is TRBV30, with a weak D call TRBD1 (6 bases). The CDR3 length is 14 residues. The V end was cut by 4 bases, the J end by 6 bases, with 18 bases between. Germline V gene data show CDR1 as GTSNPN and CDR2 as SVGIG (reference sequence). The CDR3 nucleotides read TGTGCCTGGACCGTAAACCCACAGGGAAATGGCTACACCTTC. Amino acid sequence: CAWTVNPQGNGYTF.

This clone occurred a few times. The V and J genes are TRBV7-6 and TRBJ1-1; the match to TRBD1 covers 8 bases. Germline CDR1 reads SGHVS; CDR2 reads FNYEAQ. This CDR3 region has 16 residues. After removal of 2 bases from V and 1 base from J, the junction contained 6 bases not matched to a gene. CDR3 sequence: CASSLISTGENTEAFF. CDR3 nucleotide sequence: TGTGCCAGCAGCTTAATATCGACAGGGGAGAACACTGAAGCTTTCTTT. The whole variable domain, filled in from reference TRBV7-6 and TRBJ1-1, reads GAGVSQSPRYKVTKRGQDVALRCDPISGHVSLYWYRQALGQGPEFLTYFNYEAQQDKSGLPNDRFSAERPEGSISTLTIQRTEQRDSAMYRCASSLISTGENTEAFFGQGTRLTVV.

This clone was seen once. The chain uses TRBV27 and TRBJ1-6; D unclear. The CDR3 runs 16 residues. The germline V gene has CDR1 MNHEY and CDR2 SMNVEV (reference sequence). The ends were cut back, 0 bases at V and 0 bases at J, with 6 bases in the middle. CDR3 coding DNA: TGTGCCAGCAGTTTATCGTATCTCTCCTATAATTCACCCCTCCACTTT. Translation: CASSLSYLSYNSPLHF.

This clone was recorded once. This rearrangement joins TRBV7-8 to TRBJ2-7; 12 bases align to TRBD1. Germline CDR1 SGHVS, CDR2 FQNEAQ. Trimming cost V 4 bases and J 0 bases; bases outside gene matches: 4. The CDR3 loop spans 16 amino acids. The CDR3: CASSSRDRGPSYEQYV. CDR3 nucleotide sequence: TGTGCCAGCAGCTCACGGGACAGGGGGCCCTCCTACGAGCAGTACGTC.

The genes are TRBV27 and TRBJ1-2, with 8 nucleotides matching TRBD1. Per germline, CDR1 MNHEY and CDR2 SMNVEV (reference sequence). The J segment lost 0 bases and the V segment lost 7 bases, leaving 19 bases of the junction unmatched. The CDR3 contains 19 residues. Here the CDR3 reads CASTQVGSGGQGPNYGYTF. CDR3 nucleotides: TGTGCCAGCACCCAAGTAGGGAGTGGCGGACAGGGACCTAACTATGGCTACACCTTC.

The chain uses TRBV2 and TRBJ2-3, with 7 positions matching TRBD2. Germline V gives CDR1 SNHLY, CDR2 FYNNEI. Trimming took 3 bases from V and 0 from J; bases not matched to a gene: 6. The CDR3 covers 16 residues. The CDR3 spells CASSELADASTDTQYF. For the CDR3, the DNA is TGTGCCAGCAGTGAGCTAGCGGATGCTAGCACAGATACGCAGTATTTT.

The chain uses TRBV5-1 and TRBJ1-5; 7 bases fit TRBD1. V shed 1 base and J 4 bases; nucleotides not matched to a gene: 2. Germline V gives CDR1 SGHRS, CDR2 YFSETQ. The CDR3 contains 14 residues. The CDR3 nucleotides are TGCGCCAGCAGCTTGTCGACAGGGAATCAGCCCCAGCATTTT. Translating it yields CASSLSTGNQPQHF.

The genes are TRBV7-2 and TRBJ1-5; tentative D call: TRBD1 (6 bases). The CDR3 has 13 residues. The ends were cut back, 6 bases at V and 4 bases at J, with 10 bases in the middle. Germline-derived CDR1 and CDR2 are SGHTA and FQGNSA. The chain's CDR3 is CASRGTLNQPQHF. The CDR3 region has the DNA TGTGCCAGCAGGGGGACACTTAATCAGCCCCAGCATTTT.

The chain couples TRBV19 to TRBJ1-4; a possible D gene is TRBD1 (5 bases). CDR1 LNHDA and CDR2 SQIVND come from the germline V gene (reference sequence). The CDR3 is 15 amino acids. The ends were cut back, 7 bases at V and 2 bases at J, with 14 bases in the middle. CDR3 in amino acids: CASTLRGRTNEKLFF. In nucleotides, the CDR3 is TGTGCCAGTACCCTTAGGGGTAGGACTAATGAAAAACTGTTTTTT.

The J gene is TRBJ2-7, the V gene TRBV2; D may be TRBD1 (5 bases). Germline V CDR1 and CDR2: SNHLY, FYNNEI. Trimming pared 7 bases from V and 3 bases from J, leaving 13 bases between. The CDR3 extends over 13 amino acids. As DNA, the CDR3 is TGTGCCAGCATTCGCAGGGTTGGCTACGAGCAGTACTTC. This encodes CASIRRVGYEQYF.

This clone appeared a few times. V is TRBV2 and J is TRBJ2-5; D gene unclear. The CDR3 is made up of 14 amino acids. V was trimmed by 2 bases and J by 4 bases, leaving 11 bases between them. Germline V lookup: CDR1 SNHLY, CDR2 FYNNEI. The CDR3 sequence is CASSESWQAETQYF. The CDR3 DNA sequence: TGTGCCAGCAGTGAATCTTGGCAGGCAGAGACCCAGTACTTC.

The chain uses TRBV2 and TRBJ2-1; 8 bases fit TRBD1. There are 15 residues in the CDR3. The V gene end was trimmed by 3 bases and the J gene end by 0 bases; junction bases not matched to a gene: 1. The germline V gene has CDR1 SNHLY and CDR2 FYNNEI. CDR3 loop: CASSDQGASYNEQFF. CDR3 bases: TGTGCCAGCAGTGACCAGGGGGCCTCCTACAATGAGCAGTTCTTC.

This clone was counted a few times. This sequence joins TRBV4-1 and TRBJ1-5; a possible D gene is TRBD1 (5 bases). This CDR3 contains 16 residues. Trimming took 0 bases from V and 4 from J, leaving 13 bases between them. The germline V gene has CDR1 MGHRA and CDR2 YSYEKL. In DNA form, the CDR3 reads TGCGCCAGCAGCCAAGATTTTACAGGCTATAATCAGCCCCAGCATTTT. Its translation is CASSQDFTGYNQPQHF.

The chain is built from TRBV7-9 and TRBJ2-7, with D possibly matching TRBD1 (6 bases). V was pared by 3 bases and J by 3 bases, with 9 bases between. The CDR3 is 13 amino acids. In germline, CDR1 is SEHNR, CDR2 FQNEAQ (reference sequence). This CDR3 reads CASSFTGFYEQYF. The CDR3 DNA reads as TGTGCCAGCAGCTTTACAGGGTTCTACGAGCAGTACTTC.

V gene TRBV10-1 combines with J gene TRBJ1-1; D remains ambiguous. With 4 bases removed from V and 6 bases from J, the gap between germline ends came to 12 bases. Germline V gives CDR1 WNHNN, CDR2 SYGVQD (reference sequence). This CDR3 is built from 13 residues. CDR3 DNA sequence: TGCGCCAGCAGTGTTCTACGAGGTGCTGAAGCTTTCTTT. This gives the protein CASSVLRGAEAFF.

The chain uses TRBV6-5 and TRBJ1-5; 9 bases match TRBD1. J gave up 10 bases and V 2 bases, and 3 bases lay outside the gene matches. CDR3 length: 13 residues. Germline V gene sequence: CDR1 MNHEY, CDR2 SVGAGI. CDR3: CASSYRDREPQHF. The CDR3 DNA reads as TGTGCCAGCAGTTACAGGGACAGGGAACCCCAGCATTTT.

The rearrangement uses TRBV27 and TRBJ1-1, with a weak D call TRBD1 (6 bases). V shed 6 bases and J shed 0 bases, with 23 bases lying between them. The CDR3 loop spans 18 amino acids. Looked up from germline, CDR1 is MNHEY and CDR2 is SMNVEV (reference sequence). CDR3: CASSPRGGVGGMNTEAFF. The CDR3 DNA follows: TGTGCCAGCAGCCCAAGGGGGGGGGTCGGGGGGATGAACACTGAAGCTTTCTTT.

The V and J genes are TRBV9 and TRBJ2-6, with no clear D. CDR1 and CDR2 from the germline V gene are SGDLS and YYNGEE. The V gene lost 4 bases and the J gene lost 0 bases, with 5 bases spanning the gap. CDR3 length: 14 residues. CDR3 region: CASSRVSGANVLTF. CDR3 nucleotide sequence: TGTGCCAGCAGCCGTGTCTCTGGGGCCAACGTCCTGACTTTC.

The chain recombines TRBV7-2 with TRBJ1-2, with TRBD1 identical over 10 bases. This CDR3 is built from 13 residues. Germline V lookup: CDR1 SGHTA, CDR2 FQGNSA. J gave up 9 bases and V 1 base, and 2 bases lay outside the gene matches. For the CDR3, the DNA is TGTGCCAGCAGCTTAGGACAGGGGGCGAGCTACACCTTC. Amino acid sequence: CASSLGQGASYTF.